The clone carrying this T cell receptor beta chain was picked up a small number of times. The entry originates in a study of blood T cell repertoires in COVID-19. Study as a whole: T cells, B-cell-depleted T cells, or PBMCs supplied cDNA or gDNA.

Adults between roughly 18 and 89 years of age took part from 20 to 25 US areas. Clinical history reported by participants formed the basis on which cohorts were assigned. Using immunoSEQ multiplex PCR, the repertoire was profiled, and TCRdb retains in-frame clones only, with some absent. Counted here are 210,000 or so clones, more than 75% occurring once; the ten biggest clones make up 7% to 8.5%. From germline, CDR1 is MNHEY and CDR2 SVGAGI. The length of the CDR3 is 14 residues. V was trimmed by 6 bases and J by 4 bases, leaving 15 bases between them. The TCR sequence derives from a woman in her thirties or forties with acute COVID-19. Sequencing input: PBMCs or T cells enriched from blood (not recorded which). The V and J genes are TRBV6-5 and TRBJ1-1; the D gene is possibly TRBD1 (6 bases). The CDR3: CASRQGNDVTEAFF. CDR3 bases: TGTGCCAGCAGGCAGGGGAACGATGTCACTGAAGCTTTCTTT.